The T cell receptor (beta chain) under discussion was sequenced for a study of PD-1 blockade in mismatch repair-deficient tumors. The germline CDR1 and CDR2 sequences are MGHRA and YSYEKL. This CDR3 is built from 15 residues. The junction had 8 bases not matched to a gene; V was cut back by 2 bases and J by 6 bases. Only in-frame clones appear in the TCRdb table, and some are missing; sequencing was by immunoSEQ multiplex PCR. Of roughly 120,000 clones listed, roughly 90% were seen once; the top ten hold approximately 12%. This material consisted of peripheral blood, taken just under 74 weeks after starting pembrolizumab. The clonotype originates from an adult with mismatch repair-deficient cancer. V is TRBV4-1 and J is TRBJ2-7, with 9 bases lining up with TRBD1. The CDR3 DNA reads as TGCGCCAGCAGCCAAACACAGGGGGCGCTTTCCGAGCAGTACTTC. Its translation: CASSQTQGALSEQYF.